This T cell receptor (beta chain) was recorded in a study of blood T cell repertoires in COVID-19. Study-level background: Sites across the United States, Italy and Spain contributed samples from acute and convalescent COVID-19. Sources were T cells, B-cell-depleted T cells, or PBMCs; the material itself was cDNA or gDNA.

Original methodology: Cell counts per sample came from amplifying reference gene primers. Clones were read by immunoSEQ multiplex PCR, and TCRdb kept only the in-frame ones, dropping some. V, J and clone size derive from that table, while D and trimming were established from the DNA sequence. This table has 110,000 to 150,000 clones, roughly 85% appearing once. This receptor was obtained from a man aged 50 to 60 with acute or convalescent COVID-19. The sequenced sample consisted of peripheral blood.

CDR3 region: CASSGGPNQPQHF. In nucleotides, the CDR3 is TGTGCCAGCAGTGGAGGGCCCAATCAGCCCCAGCATTTT. The chain is built from TRBV6-4 and TRBJ1-5; D is uncertain. This CDR3 is built from 13 residues. Between the trimmed V and J ends, which lost 4 bases and 3 bases, there was a span of 7 bases. In germline, CDR1 is MRHNA, CDR2 SNTAGT.